This TCR beta chain stems from a study of blood T cell repertoires in COVID-19. Source study methods: Reference gene primer amplification gave nucleated cell count estimates. Clones were sequenced by immunoSEQ multiplex PCR, and TCRdb holds only the in-frame ones, with some missing. V, J and clone size reflect that table, while D and trimming were determined from the DNA. The sample contains roughly 91,000 clones, less than 90% of which appear only once. This clonotype originated in a man between 65 and 85 years old with active or convalescent COVID-19. The sequencing input was peripheral blood.

CDR3 nucleotide sequence: TGTGCCAGCAGCTTACAGGGGAGGCCAGATACGCAGTATTTT. It yields the protein CASSLQGRPDTQYF. The chain carries TRBV5-4 and TRBJ2-3; a weak D match, TRBD1 (7 bases). Germline assignment: CDR1 SGHNT and CDR2 YYREEE (reference sequence). The CDR3 covers 14 residues. V gave up 2 bases and J gave up 4 bases, with 11 bases separating them.